This T cell receptor (beta chain) is from a study of blood T cell repertoires in COVID-19. Overall study context: Sites across the United States, Italy and Spain contributed samples from acute and convalescent COVID-19. From T cells, B-cell-depleted T cells, or PBMCs came the material, which was cDNA or gDNA.

Authors' processing steps: Scientists estimated how many nucleated cells there were by amplifying reference gene primers. Produced via immunoSEQ multiplex PCR; TCRdb's table is partial and in-frame only. The D gene and trimming were derived from the DNA, and the V and J assignments and clone size from that table. The sample lists about 46,000 clones, around 83% occurring once. The J segment lost 4 bases and the V segment lost 4 bases, leaving 7 bases of the junction unmatched. The CDR3 runs 15 residues. CDR1 MDHEN and CDR2 SYDVKM come from the germline V gene. The clonotype was recovered from a man aged 55 to 70 with active COVID-19. The sample was peripheral blood. V usage is TRBV28 and J usage is TRBJ2-7; 10 nucleotides match TRBD2. CDR3 protein: CASSSPGLATYEQYF. In nucleotides, the CDR3 is TGTGCCAGCAGTTCCCCGGGACTAGCGACTTACGAGCAGTACTTC.